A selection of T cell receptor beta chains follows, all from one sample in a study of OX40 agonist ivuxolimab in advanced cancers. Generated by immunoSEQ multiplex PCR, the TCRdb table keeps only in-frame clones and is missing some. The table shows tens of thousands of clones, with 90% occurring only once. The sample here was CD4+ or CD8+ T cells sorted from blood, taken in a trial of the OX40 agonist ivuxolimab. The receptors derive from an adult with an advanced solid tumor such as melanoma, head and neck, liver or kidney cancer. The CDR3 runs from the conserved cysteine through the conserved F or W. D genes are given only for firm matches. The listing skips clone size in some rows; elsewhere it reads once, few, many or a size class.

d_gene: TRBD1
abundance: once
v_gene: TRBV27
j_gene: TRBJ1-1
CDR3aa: CASSSGTGGTEAFF
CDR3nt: TGTGCCAGCAGTTCGGGGACAGGGGGCACTGAAGCTTTCTTT

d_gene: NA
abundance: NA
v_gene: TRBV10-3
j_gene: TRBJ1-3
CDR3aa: CAISRTVSSGNTIYF
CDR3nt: TGTGCCATCAGTAGGACAGTCAGCTCTGGAAACACCATATATTTT

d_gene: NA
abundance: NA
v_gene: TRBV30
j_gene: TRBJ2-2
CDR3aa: CAWSVGLGTGELFF
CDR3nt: TGTGCCTGGAGTGTAGGCTTGGGCACCGGGGAGCTGTTTTTT

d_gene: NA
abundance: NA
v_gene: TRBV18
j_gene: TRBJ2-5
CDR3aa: CASSSWQLQETQYF
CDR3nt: TGTGCCAGCTCAAGCTGGCAACTCCAAGAGACCCAGTACTTC

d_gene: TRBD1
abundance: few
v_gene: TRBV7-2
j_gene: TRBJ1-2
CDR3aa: CASTTRQGANYGYTF
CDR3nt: TGTGCCAGCACCACTAGACAGGGGGCGAACTATGGCTACACCTTC

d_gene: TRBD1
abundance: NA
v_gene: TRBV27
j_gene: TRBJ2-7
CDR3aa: CASSFLDRSYEQYF
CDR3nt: TGTGCCAGCAGTTTTCTGGACAGGAGCTACGAGCAGTACTTC

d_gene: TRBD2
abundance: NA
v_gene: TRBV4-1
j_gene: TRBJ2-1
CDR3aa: CASSHDTGTSGSSAYYNEQFF
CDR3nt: TGCGCCAGCAGCCACGATACGGGGACTAGCGGGAGTTCGGCGTACTACAATGAGCAGTTCTTC

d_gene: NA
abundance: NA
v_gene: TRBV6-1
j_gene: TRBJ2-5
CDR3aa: CASSESGGETQYF
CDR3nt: TGTGCCAGCAGTGAAAGTGGTGGGGAGACCCAGTACTTC

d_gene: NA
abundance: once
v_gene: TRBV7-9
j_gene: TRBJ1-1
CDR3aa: CASSLAVEAFF
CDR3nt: TGTGCCAGCAGCTTAGCGGTTGAAGCTTTCTTT

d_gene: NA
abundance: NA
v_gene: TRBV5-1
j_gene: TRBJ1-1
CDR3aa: CASSLYSRNTEAFF
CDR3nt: TGCGCCAGCAGCTTGTATAGTCGGAACACTGAAGCTTTCTTT

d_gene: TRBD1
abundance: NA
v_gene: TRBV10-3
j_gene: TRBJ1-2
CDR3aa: CASWDRGKAYGYTF
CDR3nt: TGTGCCAGTTGGGACAGGGGGAAAGCCTATGGCTACACCTTC

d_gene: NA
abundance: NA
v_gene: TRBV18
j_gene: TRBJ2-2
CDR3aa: CASSPIHPQVMSTGELFF
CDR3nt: TGTGCCAGCTCACCAATTCATCCACAGGTGATGTCCACCGGGGAGCTGTTTTTT

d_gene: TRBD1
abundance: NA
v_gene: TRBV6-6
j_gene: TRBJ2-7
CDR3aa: CASSYLGTGVPYEQYF
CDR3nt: TGTGCCAGCAGTTACCTCGGGACAGGGGTGCCCTACGAGCAGTACTTC

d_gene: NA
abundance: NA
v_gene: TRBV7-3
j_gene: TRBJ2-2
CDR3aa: CASRVNTGELFF
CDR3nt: TGTGCCAGCAGAGTGAACACCGGGGAGCTGTTTTTT

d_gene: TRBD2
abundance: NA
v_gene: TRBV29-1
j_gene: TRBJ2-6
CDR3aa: CSVEDSGPSSGANVLTF
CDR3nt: TGCAGCGTTGAAGATAGCGGGCCGAGCTCTGGGGCCAACGTCCTGACTTTC

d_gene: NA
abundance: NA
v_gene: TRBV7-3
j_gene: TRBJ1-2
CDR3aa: CASSFSLYGYTF
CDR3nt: TGTGCCAGCAGCTTTTCTCTCTATGGCTACACCTTC

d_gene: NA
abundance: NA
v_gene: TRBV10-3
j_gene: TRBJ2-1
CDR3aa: CASERDPYNEQFF
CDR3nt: TGTGCCAGCGAACGGGATCCCTACAATGAGCAGTTCTTC

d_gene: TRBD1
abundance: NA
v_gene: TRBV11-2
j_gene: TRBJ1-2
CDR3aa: CASSPTGDYGYTF
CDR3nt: TGTGCCAGCAGTCCCACAGGGGACTATGGCTACACCTTC

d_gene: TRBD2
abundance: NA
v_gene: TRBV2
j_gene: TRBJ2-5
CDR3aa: CASRRSFGGGQETQYF
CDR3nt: TGTGCCAGCAGGAGATCTTTCGGGGGAGGGCAAGAGACCCAGTACTTC

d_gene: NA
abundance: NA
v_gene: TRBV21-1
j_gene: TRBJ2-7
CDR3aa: CASTDEQYF
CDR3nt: TGTGCCAGCACGGATGAGCAGTACTTC

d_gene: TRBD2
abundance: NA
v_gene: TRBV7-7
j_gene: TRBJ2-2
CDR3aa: CASSLAIGREPDTGELFF
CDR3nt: TGTGCTAGCAGCTTAGCGATTGGGAGGGAGCCTGACACCGGGGAGCTGTTTTTT

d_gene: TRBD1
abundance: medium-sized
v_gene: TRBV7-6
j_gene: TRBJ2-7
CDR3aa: CASSEGDRQYF
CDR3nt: TGTGCCAGCAGCGAGGGGGACAGGCAGTACTTC

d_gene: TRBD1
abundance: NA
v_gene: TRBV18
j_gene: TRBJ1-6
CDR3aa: CASSPVGQGDSPLHF
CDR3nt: TGTGCCAGCTCCCCAGTGGGACAGGGCGATTCACCCCTCCACTTT

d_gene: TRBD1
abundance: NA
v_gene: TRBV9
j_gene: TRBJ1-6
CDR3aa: CASSGQGQLYNSPLHF
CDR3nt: TGTGCCAGCAGCGGACAGGGGCAACTCTATAATTCACCCCTCCACTTT

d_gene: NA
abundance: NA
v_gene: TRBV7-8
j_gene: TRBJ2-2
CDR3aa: CASSLAASIHTGELFF
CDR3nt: TGTGCCAGCAGCTTAGCCGCTAGCATCCACACCGGGGAGCTGTTTTTT

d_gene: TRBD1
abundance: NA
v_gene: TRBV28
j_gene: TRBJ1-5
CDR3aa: CASKVPTGGGNQPQHF
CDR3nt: TGTGCCAGCAAAGTACCGACAGGGGGCGGCAATCAGCCCCAGCATTTT

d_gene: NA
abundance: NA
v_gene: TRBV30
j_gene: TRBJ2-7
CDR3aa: CAWSVGHPDYEQYF
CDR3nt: TGTGCCTGGAGTGTAGGACATCCGGACTACGAGCAGTACTTC

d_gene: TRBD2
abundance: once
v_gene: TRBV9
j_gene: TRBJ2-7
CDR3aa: CASSVGEGPYEQYF
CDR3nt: TGTGCCAGCAGCGTAGGGGAGGGCCCCTACGAGCAGTACTTC

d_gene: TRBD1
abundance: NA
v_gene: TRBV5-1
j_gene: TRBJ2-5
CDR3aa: CASSVSTRGLGETQYF
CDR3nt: TGCGCCAGCAGCGTGAGTACCAGGGGGCTGGGAGAGACCCAGTACTTC

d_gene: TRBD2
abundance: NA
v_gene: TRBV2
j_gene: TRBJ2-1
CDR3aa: CASSLAGGEQFF
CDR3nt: TGTGCCAGCAGCCTAGCGGGAGGTGAGCAGTTCTTC

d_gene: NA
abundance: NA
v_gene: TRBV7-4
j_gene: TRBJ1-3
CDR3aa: CASSLTVGGAGNTIYF
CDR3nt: TGTGCCAGCAGCTTAACGGTCGGAGGGGCTGGAAACACCATATATTTT

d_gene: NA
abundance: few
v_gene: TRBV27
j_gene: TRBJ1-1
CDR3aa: CASSSSLNTEAFF
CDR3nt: TGTGCCAGCAGTTCGAGCCTGAACACTGAAGCTTTCTTT